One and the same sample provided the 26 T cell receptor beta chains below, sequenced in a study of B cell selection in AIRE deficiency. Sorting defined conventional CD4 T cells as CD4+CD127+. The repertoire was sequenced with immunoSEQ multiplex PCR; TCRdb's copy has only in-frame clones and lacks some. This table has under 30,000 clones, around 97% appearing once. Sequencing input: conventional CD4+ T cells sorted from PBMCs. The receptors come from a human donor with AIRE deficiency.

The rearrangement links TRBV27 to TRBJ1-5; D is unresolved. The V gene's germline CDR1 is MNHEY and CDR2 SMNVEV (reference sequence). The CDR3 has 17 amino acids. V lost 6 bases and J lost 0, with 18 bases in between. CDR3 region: CASRPLAVKYSNQPQHF. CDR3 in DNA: TGTGCCAGCAGACCCCTCGCAGTTAAATATAGCAATCAGCCCCAGCATTTT.

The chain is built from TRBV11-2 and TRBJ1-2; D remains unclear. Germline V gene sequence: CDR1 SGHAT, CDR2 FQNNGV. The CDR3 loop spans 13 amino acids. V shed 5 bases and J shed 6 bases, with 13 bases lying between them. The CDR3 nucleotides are TGTGCCAGCAGCCAAATCCTCTGGGATGGCTACACCTTC. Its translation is CASSQILWDGYTF.

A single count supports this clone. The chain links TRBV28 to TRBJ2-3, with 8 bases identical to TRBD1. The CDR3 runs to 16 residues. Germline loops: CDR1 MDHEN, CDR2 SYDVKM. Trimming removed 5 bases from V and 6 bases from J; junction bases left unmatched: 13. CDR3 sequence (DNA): TGTGCCAGCAGTCCACCCTCCCGGACAGGGAGGGATACGCAGTATTTT. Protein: CASSPPSRTGRDTQYF.

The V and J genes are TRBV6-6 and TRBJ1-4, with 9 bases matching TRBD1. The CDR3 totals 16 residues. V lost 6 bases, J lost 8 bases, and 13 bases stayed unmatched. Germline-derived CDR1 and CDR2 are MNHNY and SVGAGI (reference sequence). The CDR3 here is CASRDRGAAAGEKLFF. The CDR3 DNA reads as TGTGCCAGCAGGGACAGGGGCGCTGCCGCCGGGGAAAAACTGTTTTTT.

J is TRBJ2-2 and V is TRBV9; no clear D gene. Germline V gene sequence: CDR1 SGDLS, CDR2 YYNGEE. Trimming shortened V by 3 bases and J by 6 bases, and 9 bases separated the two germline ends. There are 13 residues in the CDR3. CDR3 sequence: CASSAVFSGELFF. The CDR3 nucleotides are TGTGCCAGCAGCGCAGTCTTTTCCGGGGAGCTGTTTTTT.

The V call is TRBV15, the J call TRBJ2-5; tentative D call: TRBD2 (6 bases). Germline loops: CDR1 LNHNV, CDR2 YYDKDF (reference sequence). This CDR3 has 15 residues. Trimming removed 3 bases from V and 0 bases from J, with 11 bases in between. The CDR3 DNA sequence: TGTGCCACCAGCAGCCGCGGGACCGACCAAGAGACCCAGTACTTC. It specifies CATSSRGTDQETQYF.

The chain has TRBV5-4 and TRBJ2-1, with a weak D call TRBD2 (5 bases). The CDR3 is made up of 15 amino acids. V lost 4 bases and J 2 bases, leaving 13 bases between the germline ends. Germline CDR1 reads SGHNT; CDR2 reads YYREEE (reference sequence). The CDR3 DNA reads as TGTGCCAGCAGCCCCCGGGGTGGGGCCTACAATGAGCAGTTCTTC. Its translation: CASSPRGGAYNEQFF.

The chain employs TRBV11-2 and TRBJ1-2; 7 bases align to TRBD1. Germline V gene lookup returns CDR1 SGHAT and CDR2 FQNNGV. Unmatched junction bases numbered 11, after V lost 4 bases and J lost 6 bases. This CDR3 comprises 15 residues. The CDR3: CASSSIDREINGYTF. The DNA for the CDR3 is TGTGCCAGCAGCTCCATAGACAGGGAGATCAATGGCTACACCTTC.

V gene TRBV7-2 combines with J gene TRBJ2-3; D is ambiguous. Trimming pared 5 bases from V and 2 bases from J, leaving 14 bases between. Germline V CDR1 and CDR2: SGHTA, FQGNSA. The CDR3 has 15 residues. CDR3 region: CASSPGGPITDTQYF. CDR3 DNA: TGTGCCAGCAGCCCAGGTGGACCTATCACAGATACGCAGTATTTT.

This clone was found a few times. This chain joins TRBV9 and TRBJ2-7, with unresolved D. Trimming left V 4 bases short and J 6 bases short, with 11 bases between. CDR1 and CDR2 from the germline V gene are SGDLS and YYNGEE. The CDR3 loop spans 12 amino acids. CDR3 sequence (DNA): TGTGCCAGCAGCACGCCGTTGGGCGAGCAGTACTTC. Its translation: CASSTPLGEQYF.

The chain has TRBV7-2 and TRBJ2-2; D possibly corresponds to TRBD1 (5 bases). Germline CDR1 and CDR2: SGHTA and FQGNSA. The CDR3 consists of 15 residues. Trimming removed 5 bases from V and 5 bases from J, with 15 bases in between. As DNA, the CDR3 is TGTGCCAGCAGCCCCCGGTCAGGGAAGACCGGGGAGCTGTTTTTT. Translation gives CASSPRSGKTGELFF.

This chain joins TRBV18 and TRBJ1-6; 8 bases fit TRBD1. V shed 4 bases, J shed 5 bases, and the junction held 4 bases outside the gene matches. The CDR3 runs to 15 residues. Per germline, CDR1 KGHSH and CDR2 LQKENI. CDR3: CASSLGTGNNSPLHF. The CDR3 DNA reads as TGTGCCAGCTCACTTGGGACAGGCAATAATTCACCCCTCCACTTT.

Here the CDR3 DNA reads TGTGCCAGCTCCACAGCGGGAGGAAATGAGCAGTTCTTC. It translates to CASSTAGGNEQFF. The V and J genes are TRBV18 and TRBJ2-1, with 9 nucleotides matching TRBD2. This CDR3 is 13 amino acids long. CDR1 and CDR2 (germline): KGHSH, LQKENI. The V segment lost 6 bases and the J segment 7 bases; nucleotides outside the gene matches: 4.

The CDR3 DNA is TGCGCCAGCAGCTTGGGAGGGTCCGCGGACCAAGAGACCCAGTACTTC. Translation gives CASSLGGSADQETQYF. The chain combines TRBV5-1 with TRBJ2-5, with D possibly being TRBD2 (5 bases). Germline CDR1 reads SGHRS; CDR2 reads YFSETQ. The V gene lost 0 bases and the J gene lost 0 bases, with 12 bases spanning the gap. The CDR3 runs to 16 residues.

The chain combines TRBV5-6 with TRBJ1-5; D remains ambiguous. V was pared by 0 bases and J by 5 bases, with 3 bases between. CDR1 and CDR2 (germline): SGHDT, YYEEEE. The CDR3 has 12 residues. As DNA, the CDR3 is TGTGCCAGCAGCTTGGTGGATCAGCCCCAGCATTTT. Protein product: CASSLVDQPQHF.

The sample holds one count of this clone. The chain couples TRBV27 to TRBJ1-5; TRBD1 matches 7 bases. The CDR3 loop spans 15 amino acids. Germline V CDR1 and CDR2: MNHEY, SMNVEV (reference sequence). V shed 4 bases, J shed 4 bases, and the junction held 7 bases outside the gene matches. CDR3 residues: CASSSTGPLNQPQHF. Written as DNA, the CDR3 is TGTGCCAGCAGTTCGACAGGGCCGCTTAATCAGCCCCAGCATTTT.

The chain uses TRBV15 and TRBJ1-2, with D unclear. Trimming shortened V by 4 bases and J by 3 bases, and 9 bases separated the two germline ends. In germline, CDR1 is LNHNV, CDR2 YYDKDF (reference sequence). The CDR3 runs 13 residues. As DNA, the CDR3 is TGTGCCACCAGCATTGGAAGGGACTATGGCTACACCTTC. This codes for CATSIGRDYGYTF.

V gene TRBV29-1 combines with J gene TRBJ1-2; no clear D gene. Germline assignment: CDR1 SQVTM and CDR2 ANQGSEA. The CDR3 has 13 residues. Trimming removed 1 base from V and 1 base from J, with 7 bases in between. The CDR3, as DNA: TGCAGCGTTGAAGGGTCGTTTAACTATGGCTACACCTTC. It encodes CSVEGSFNYGYTF.

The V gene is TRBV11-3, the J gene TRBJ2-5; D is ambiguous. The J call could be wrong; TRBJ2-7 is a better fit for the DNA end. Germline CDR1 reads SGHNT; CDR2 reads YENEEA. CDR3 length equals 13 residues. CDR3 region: CASSLDTSYEQYF. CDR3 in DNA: TGTGCCAGCAGCTTAGACACCTCCTACGAGCAGTACTTC.

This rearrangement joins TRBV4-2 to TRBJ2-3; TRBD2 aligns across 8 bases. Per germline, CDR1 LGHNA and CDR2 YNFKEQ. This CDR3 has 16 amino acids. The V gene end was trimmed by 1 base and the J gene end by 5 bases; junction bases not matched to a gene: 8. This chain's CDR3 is CASSQAAGGGGDTQYF. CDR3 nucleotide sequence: TGTGCCAGCAGCCAAGCTGCGGGGGGCGGCGGAGATACGCAGTATTTT.

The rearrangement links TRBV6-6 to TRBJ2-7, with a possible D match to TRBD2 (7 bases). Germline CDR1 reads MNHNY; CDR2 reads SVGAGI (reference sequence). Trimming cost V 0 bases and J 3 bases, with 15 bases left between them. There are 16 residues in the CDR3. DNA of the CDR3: TGTGCCAGCAGTTACTCGCGGGGGCAGGGGTACTACGAGCAGTACTTC. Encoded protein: CASSYSRGQGYYEQYF.

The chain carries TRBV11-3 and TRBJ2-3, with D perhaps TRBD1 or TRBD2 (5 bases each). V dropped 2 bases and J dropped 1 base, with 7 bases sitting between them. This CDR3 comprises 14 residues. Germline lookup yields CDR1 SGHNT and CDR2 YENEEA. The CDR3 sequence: CASSLRGGTDTQYF. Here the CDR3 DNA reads TGTGCCAGCAGCTTACGAGGGGGCACAGATACGCAGTATTTT. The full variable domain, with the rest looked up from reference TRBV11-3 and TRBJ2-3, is EAGVVQSPRYKIIEKKQPVAFWCNPISGHNTLYWYLQNLGQGPELLIRYENEEAVDDSQLPKDRFSAERLKGVDSTLKIQPAELGDSAVYLCASSLRGGTDTQYFGPGTRLTVL.

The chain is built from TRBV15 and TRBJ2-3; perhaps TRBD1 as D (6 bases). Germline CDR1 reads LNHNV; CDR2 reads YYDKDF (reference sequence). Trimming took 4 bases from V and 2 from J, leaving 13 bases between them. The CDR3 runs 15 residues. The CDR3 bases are TGTGCCACCAGCATACGGGACACATACACAGATACGCAGTATTTT. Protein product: CATSIRDTYTDTQYF.

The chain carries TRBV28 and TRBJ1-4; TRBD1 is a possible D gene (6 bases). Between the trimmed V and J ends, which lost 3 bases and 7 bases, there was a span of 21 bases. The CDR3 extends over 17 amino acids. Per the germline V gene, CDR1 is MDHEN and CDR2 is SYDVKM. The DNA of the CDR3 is TGTGCCAGCAGTTTTCACCCGCGGGACACGGGTTCTGAAAAACTGTTTTTT. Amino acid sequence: CASSFHPRDTGSEKLFF.

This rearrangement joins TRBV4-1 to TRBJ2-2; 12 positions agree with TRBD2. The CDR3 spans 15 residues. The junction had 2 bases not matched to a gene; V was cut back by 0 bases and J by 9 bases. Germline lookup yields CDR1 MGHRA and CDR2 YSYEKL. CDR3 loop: CASSQETSGSRELFF. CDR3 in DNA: TGCGCCAGCAGCCAAGAGACTAGCGGGAGCCGGGAGCTGTTTTTT.

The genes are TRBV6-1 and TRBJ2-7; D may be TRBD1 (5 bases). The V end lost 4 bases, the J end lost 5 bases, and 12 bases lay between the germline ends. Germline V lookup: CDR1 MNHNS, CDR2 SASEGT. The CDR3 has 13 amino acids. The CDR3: CASSGWQGNEQYF. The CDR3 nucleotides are TGTGCCAGCAGTGGGTGGCAGGGCAACGAGCAGTACTTC.